A selection of T cell receptor beta chains follows, all from one sample in a study of T cells after yellow fever vaccination. From the 5' RACE reads, TCRdb called clonotypes with MiXCR, one entry per CDR3 protein. There are 60,000 to 75,000 distinct CDR3 sequences in the sample; more than 6.5% occur only once, and under 45% lies in the top ten. The specimen comprised CD8+ T cells sorted from PBMCs, sampled more than 40 days after the first yellow fever vaccination. These receptors came from a young man who received the YFV17D yellow fever vaccine. Both conserved end residues are part of each CDR3. Each record gives: V gene, J gene, clone size, D gene, CDR3 DNA, CDR3 protein. D genes are given only for firm matches. Only part of the rows carry a size: once, few, many, or a class if the clone is expanded.

V: TRBV25-1; J: TRBJ1-2; size: NA; D: TRBD1; DNA: TGTGCCAGCAATCCGGGACAGGGAGTTTATGGCTACACCTTC; CDR3: CASNPGQGVYGYTF
V: TRBV12-5; J: TRBJ2-6; size: few; D: NA; DNA: TGTGCTAGTGGTTTCCCCCCGGGGAGCTCTGGGGCCAACGTCCTGACTTTC; CDR3: CASGFPPGSSGANVLTF
V: TRBV7-9; J: TRBJ2-5; size: many; D: NA; DNA: TGTGCCAGTCGTTCAGTTGGCGTAGAAGAGACCCAGTACTTC; CDR3: CASRSVGVEETQYF
V: TRBV12-3/TRBV12-4; J: TRBJ2-1; size: many; D: NA; DNA: TGTGCCAGCAGGTCGGAGGGGCCCGATGAGCAGTTCTTC; CDR3: CASRSEGPDEQFF
V: TRBV14; J: TRBJ2-7; size: many; D: TRBD2; DNA: TGTGCCAGCAGCCCCGGGACGGGAGGCCCGTCCTACGAGCAGTACTTC; CDR3: CASSPGTGGPSYEQYF
V: TRBV20-1; J: TRBJ2-3; size: many; D: TRBD2; DNA: TGCAGTGCTCGCCCTCGGACTAGCTGGGGCACAGATACGCAGTATTTT; CDR3: CSARPRTSWGTDTQYF
V: TRBV5-1; J: TRBJ1-3; size: few; D: NA; DNA: TGCGCCAGCAGCTTGGGGGACCGAGTCTCTGGAAACACCATATATTTT; CDR3: CASSLGDRVSGNTIYF
V: TRBV4-1; J: TRBJ1-4; size: many; D: TRBD1; DNA: TGCGCCAGCAGCCAAAGTCTCGGGACAGGGGCTAATGAAAAACTGTTTTTT; CDR3: CASSQSLGTGANEKLFF
V: TRBV7-6; J: TRBJ2-3; size: many; D: NA; DNA: TGTGCCAGCAGCCCCAGGGGCCCAACCAGGGCAGATACGCAGTATTTT; CDR3: CASSPRGPTRADTQYF
V: TRBV4-3; J: TRBJ2-7; size: few; D: NA; DNA: TGCGCCAGCAGCCAGATCCCCGGGAACTACGAGCAGTACTTC; CDR3: CASSQIPGNYEQYF
V: TRBV5-6; J: TRBJ1-2; size: few; D: NA; DNA: TGTGCCAGCTCCCTAAGGTTGGGAGCAGGGGTTGGCTACACCTTC; CDR3: CASSLRLGAGVGYTF
V: TRBV7-8; J: TRBJ1-6; size: NA; D: NA; DNA: TGTGCCAGCAGCTTAGGGGCAGATCCTAATTCACCCCTCCACTTT; CDR3: CASSLGADPNSPLHF
V: TRBV12-3/TRBV12-4; J: TRBJ1-1; size: NA; D: NA; DNA: TGTGCCAGCACAATCGTTGCCGGTATTGAAGCTTTCTTT; CDR3: CASTIVAGIEAFF
V: TRBV27; J: TRBJ1-2; size: many; D: NA; DNA: TGTGCCAGCAGTCTCGACAGGAAAGCTAACTATGGCTACACCTTC; CDR3: CASSLDRKANYGYTF
V: TRBV2; J: TRBJ2-2; size: many; D: TRBD1; DNA: TGTGCCAGCAGTGAAGTCGCCAGGGGGCGTGGCGGGGAGCTGTTTTTT; CDR3: CASSEVARGRGGELFF